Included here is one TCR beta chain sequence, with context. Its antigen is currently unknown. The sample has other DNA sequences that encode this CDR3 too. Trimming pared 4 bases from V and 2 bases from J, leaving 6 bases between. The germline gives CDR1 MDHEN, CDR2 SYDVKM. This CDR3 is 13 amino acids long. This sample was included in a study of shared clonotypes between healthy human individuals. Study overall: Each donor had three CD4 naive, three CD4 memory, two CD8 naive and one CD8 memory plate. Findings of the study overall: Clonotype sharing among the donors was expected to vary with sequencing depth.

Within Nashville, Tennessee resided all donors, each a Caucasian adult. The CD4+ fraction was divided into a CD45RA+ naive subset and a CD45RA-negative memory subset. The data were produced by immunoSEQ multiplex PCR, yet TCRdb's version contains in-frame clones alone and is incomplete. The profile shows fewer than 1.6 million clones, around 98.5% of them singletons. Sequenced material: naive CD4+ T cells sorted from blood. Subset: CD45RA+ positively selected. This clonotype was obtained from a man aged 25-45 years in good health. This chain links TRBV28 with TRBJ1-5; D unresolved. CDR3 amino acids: CASSSPGNQPQHF. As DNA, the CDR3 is TGTGCCAGCAGTTCCCCGGGCAATCAGCCCCAGCATTTT.